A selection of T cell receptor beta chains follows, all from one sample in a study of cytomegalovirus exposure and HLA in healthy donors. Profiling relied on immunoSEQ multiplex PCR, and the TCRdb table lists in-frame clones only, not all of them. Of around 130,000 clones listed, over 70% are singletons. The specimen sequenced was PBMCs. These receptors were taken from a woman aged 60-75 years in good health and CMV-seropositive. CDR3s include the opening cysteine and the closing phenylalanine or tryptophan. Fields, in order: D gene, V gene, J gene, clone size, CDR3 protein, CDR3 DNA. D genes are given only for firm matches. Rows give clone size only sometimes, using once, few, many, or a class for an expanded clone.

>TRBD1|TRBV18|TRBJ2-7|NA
CASSLPGQGSYEQYF
TGTGCCAGCTCCCTCCCGGGACAGGGTTCCTACGAGCAGTACTTC
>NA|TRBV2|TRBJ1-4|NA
CASVGVRRSGEKLFF
TGTGCCAGCGTCGGGGTGCGACGGTCCGGCGAAAAACTGTTTTTT
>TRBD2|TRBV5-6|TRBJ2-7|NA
CASSLGTSGPYEQYF
TGTGCCAGCAGCTTGGGAACTAGCGGTCCTTACGAGCAGTACTTC
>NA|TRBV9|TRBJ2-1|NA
CASSVAGGGPRNEQFF
TGTGCCAGCAGCGTAGCTGGGGGGGGCCCCAGGAATGAGCAGTTCTTC
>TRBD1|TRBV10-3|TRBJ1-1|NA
CAISEPGQLNTDAFF
TGTGCCATCAGCGAACCGGGACAGTTGAACACTGATGCTTTCTTT
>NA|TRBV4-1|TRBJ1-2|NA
CASSQDLTNYGYTF
TGCGCCAGCAGCCAAGACCTTACTAACTATGGCTACACCTTC
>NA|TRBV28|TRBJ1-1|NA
CASSPQGQGLRGTEAFF
TGTGCCAGCAGCCCACAGGGTCAGGGTCTGAGAGGCACTGAAGCTTTCTTT
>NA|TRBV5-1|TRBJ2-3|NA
CASSRLEVGTDTQYF
TGCGCCAGTTCCCGACTAGAGGTGGGCACAGATACGCAGTATTTT
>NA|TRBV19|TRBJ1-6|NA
CASSMAASNSPLHF
TGTGCCAGTAGTATGGCCGCTTCTAATTCACCCCTCCACTTT
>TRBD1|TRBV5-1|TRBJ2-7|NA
CASSFRTGMVSYEQYF
TGCGCCAGCAGCTTCAGGACAGGGATGGTCTCCTACGAGCAGTACTTC
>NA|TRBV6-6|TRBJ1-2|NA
CASSYEPDYGYTF
TGTGCCAGCAGTTACGAACCGGACTATGGCTACACCTTC
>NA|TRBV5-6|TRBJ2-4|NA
CASSQGPTQNIQYF
TGTGCCAGCAGCCAGGGCCCAACGCAAAACATTCAGTACTTC
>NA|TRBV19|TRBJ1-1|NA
CASSIDEDSTYIMNTEAFF
TGTGCCAGTAGTATAGATGAGGACTCCACCTATATCATGAACACTGAAGCTTTCTTT
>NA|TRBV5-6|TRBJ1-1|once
CASSLPTGNTEAFF
TGTGCCAGCAGCCTGCCAACAGGGAACACTGAAGCTTTCTTT
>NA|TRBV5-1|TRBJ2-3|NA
CASSQGQDTQYF
TGCGCCAGCAGCCAGGGGCAAGATACGCAGTATTTT
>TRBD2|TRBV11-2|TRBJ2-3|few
CASSSGLAGGLDTDTQYF
TGTGCCAGCAGCTCCGGACTAGCGGGGGGGCTCGACACAGATACGCAGTATTTT
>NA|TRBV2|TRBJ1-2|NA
CASSEDSPYGYTF
TGTGCCAGCAGTGAGGACAGTCCCTATGGCTACACCTTC
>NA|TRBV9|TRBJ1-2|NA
CASSVDGNYGYTF
TGTGCCAGCAGCGTAGACGGTAACTATGGCTACACCTTC
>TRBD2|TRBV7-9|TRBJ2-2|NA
CASSLTSGGTNTGELFF
TGTGCCAGCAGCCTTACTAGCGGGGGTACGAACACCGGGGAGCTGTTTTTT
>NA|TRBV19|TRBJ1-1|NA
CASSIVGAISGTEAFF
TGTGCCAGTAGTATAGTGGGGGCGATTTCGGGCACTGAAGCTTTCTTT
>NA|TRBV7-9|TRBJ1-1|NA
CASSPQTGTEAFF
TGTGCCAGCAGCCCTCAGACGGGCACTGAAGCTTTCTTT
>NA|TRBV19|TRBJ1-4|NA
CASSTPGRGNEKLFF
TGTGCCAGTAGCACTCCGGGACGGGGGAATGAAAAACTGTTTTTT
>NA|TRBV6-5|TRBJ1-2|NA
CASSSTGLGLGYTF
TGTGCCAGCAGTTCTACAGGGTTAGGGTTAGGCTACACCTTC
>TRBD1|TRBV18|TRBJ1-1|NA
CASSPRTGGDQTEAFF
TGTGCCAGCTCACCACGGACAGGGGGGGACCAAACTGAAGCTTTCTTT
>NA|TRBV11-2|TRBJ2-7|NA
CASSLDWTNEQYF
TGTGCCAGCAGCTTAGACTGGACAAACGAGCAGTACTTC
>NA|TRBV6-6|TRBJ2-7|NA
CASSPVGAPTLNEQYF
TGTGCCAGCAGTCCCGTGGGGGCCCCGACCCTCAACGAGCAGTACTTC
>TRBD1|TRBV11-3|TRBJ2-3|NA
CASSLEGTGADTQYF
TGTGCCAGCAGCTTAGAAGGGACAGGGGCAGATACGCAGTATTTT
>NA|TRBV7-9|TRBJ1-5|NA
CASSLTGSNQPQHF
TGTGCCAGCAGCTTAACAGGGAGCAATCAGCCCCAGCATTTT
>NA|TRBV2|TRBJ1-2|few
CASTAGSYGYTF
TGTGCCAGCACCGCGGGGTCCTATGGCTACACCTTC
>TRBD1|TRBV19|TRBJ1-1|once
CASSTGTGDGEAFF
TGTGCCAGTAGTACGGGGACAGGGGACGGCGAAGCTTTCTTT
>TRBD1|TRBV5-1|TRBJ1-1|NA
CASSLALLSGGVTEAFF
TGCGCCAGCAGCTTGGCCCTCCTCTCAGGGGGCGTAACTGAAGCTTTCTTT
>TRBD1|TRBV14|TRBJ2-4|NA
CASSQDKGQAWSREIQYF
TGTGCCAGCAGCCAAGATAAGGGACAGGCCTGGTCGAGGGAAATTCAGTACTTC
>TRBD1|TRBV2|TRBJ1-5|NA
CASVEQGFSNQPQHF
TGTGCCAGCGTGGAACAGGGGTTTAGCAATCAGCCCCAGCATTTT
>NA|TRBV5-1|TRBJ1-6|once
CASSLAGANLGSPLHF
TGCGCCAGCAGCTTGGCAGGGGCGAACCTCGGTTCACCCCTCCACTTT
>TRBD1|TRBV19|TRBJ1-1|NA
CASSIRTGGSVMNTEAFF
TGTGCCAGTAGTATCAGGACAGGGGGCTCCGTCATGAACACTGAAGCTTTCTTT
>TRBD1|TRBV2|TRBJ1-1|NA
CASSERGTGRNTEAFF
TGTGCCAGCAGTGAAAGGGGGACAGGGAGGAACACTGAAGCTTTCTTT
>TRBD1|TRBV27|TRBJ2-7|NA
CASSTSDRGSRNEQCF
TGTGCCAGCAGTACCAGTGACAGGGGTAGTAGGAACGAGCAGTGCTTC
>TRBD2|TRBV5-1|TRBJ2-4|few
CASSLVTSGGGKNIQYF
TGCGCCAGCAGCTTGGTGACTAGCGGGGGTGGCAAAAACATTCAGTACTTC
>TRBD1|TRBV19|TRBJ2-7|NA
CASSMSGGIEQYF
TGTGCCAGTAGTATGTCAGGGGGTATCGAGCAGTACTTC
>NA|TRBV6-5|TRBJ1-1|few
CASSQGTGPPSEAFF
TGTGCCAGCTCCCAGGGGACGGGGCCCCCGTCTGAAGCTTTCTTT
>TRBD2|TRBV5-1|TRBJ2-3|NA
CASTSAGAYTDTQYF
TGCGCCAGCACCTCAGCGGGGGCCTACACAGATACGCAGTATTTT
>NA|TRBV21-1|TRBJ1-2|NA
CASSKAQGQGRSYGYTF
TGTGCCAGCAGCAAAGCCCAAGGACAGGGTCGGAGCTATGGCTACACCTTC
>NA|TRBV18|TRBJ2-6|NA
CASSPREPSRANVLTF
TGTGCCAGCTCACCACGGGAGCCTTCAAGGGCCAACGTCCTGACTTTC
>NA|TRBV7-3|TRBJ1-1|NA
CASSLQQENTEAFF
TGTGCCAGCAGCTTGCAACAGGAGAACACTGAAGCTTTCTTT
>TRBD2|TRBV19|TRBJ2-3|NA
CASSIGRGGTRVGTDTQYF
TGTGCCAGTAGTATAGGACGGGGGGGCACCCGGGTGGGCACAGATACGCAGTATTTT
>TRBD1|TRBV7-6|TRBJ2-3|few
CASSLGTGETDTQYF
TGTGCCAGCAGCTTAGGAACAGGGGAGACAGATACGCAGTATTTT
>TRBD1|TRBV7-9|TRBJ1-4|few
CASSQGQGHEKLFF
TGTGCCAGCAGCCAGGGACAGGGGCATGAAAAACTGTTTTTT
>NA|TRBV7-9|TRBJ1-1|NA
CSSSLGGETEAFF
TGTTCCAGCAGCTTAGGGGGGGAGACTGAAGCTTTCTTT
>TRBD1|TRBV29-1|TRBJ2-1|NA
CSAILPGQGSYNEQFF
TGCAGCGCTATACTCCCGGGACAGGGGTCCTACAATGAGCAGTTCTTC
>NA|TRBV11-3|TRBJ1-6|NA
CASSLADNSPLHF
TGTGCCAGCAGCTTGGCAGATAATTCACCCCTCCACTTT
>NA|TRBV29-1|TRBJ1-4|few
CSVAGIANEKLFF
TGCAGCGTTGCGGGTATCGCTAATGAAAAACTGTTTTTT
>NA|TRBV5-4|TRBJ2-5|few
CASSLLEETQYF
TGTGCCAGCAGCTTGCTGGAGGAGACCCAGTACTTC
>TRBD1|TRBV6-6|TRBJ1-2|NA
CASSYGTGRAGGYTF
TGTGCCAGCAGCTATGGGACAGGGCGGGCGGGAGGCTACACCTTC
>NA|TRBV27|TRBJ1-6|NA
CASSLRGDNSPLHF
TGTGCCAGCAGCCTCCGGGGTGATAATTCACCCCTCCACTTT
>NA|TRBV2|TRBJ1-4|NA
CASSGRGTGIEKLFF
TGTGCCAGCAGTGGGCGGGGGACGGGCATCGAAAAACTGTTTTTT
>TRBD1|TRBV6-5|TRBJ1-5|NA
CASSYSAQGADQPQHF
TGTGCCAGCAGTTACTCAGCACAGGGGGCCGATCAGCCCCAGCATTTT
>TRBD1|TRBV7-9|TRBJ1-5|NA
CASSSGQGAGQPQHF
TGTGCCAGCAGCTCCGGACAGGGGGCCGGTCAGCCCCAGCATTTT